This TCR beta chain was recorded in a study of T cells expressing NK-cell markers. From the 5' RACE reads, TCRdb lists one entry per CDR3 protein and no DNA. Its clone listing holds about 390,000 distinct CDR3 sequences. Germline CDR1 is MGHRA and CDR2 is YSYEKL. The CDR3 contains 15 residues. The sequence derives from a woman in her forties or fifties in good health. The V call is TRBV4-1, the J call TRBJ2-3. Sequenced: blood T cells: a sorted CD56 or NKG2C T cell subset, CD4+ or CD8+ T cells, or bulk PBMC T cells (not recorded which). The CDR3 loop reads CASSQDRGSPDTQYF.